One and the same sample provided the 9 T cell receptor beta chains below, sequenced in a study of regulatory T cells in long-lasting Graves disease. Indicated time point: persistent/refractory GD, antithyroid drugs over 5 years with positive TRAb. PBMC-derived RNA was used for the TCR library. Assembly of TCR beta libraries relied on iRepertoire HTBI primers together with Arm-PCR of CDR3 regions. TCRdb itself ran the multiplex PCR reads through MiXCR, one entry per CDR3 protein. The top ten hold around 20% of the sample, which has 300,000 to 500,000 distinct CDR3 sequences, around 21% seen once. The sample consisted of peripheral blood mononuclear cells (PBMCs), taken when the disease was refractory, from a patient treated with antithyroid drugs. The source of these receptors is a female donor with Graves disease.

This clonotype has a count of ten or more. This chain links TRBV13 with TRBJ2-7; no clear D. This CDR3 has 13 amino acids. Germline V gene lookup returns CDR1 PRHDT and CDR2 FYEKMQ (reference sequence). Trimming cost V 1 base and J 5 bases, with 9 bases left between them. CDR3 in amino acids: CASSLVTSNEQYF. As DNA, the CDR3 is TGTGCCAGCAGCTTAGTGACATCGAACGAGCAGTACTTC.

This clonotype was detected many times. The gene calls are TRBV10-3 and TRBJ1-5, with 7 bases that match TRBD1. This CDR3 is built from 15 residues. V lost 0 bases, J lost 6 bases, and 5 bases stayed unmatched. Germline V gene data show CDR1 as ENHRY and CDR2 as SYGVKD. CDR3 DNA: TGTGCCATCAGTGAGTCGAGGCAGGGGGGTCAGCCCCAGCATTTT. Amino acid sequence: CAISESRQGGQPQHF.

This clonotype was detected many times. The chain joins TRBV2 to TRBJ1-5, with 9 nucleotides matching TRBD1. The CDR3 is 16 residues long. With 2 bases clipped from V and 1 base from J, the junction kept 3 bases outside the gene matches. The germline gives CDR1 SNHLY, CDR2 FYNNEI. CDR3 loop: CASSERTGASNQPQHF. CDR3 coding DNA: TGTGCCAGCAGTGAAAGGACAGGGGCCAGCAATCAGCCCCAGCATTTT. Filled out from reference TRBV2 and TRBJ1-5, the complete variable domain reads EPEVTQTPSHQVTQMGQEVILRCVPISNHLYFYWYRQILGQKVEFLVSFYNNEISEKSEIFDDQFSVERPDGSNFTLKIRSTKLEDSAMYFCASSERTGASNQPQHFGDGTRLSIL.

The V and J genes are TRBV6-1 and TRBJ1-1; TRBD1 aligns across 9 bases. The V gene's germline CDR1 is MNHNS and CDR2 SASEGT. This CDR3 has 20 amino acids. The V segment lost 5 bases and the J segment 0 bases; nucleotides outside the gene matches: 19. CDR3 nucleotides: TGTGCCAGCAGTCTTAATATGCCCGGGACAGGGAAAGATTTGAACACTGAAGCTTTCTTT. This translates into CASSLNMPGTGKDLNTEAFF.

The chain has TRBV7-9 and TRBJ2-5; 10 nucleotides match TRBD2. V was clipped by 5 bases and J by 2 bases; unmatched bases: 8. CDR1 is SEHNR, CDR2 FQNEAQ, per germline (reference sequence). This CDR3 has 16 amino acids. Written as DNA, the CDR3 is TGTGCCAGCAGCCCCCTATTAGCGGGAGGACAAGAGACCCAGTACTTC. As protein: CASSPLLAGGQETQYF.

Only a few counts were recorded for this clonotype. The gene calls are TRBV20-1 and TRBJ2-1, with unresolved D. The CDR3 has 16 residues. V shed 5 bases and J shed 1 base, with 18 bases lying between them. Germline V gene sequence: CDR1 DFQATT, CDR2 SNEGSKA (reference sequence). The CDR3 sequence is CSAHLPGSGSYNEQFF. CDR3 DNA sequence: TGCAGTGCTCACCTCCCAGGCTCGGGTTCCTACAATGAGCAGTTCTTC.

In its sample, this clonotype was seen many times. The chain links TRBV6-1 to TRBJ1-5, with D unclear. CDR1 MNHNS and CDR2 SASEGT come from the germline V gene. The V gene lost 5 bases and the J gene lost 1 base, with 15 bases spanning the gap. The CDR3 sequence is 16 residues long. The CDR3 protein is CASSTWMLESNQPQHF. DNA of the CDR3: TGTGCCAGCAGTACCTGGATGTTGGAGAGCAATCAGCCCCAGCATTTT.

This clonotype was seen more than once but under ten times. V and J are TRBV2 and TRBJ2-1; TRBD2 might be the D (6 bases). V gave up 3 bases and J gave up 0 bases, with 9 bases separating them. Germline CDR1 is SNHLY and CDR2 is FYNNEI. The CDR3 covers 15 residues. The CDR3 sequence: CASSEDYSSYNEQFF. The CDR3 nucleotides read TGTGCCAGCAGTGAGGACTACAGCTCCTACAATGAGCAGTTCTTC.

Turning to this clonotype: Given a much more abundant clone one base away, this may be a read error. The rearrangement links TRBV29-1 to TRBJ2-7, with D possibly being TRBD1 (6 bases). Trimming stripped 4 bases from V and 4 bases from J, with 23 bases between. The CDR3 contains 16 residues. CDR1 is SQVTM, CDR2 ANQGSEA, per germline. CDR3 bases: TGCAGCGTTGGGGAACGAGCGGCAGGGGTTCCGTACGAGCAGTACTTC. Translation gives CSVGERAAGVPYEQYF.